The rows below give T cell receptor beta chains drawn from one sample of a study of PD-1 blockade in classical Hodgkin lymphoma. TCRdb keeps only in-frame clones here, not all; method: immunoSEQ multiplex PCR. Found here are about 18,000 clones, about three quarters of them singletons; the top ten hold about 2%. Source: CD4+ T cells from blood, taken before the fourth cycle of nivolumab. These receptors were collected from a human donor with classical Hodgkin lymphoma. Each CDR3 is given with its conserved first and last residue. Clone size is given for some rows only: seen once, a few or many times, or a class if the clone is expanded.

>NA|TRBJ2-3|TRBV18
CASSPGSFTDTQYF
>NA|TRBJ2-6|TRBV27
CASSLSRRNSGANVLTF
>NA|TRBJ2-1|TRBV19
CASNIQEGNNEQFF
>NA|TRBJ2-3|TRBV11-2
CASSPQLGQTSGSGYF
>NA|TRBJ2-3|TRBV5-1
CASSLGAGGSTDTQYF
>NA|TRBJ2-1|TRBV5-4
CASSLVGAQGLGSLFF
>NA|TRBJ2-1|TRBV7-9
CASRPRGHRLYNEQFF
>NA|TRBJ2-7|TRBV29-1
CSVEVVGTYEQYF
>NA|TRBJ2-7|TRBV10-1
CASAVGRGSSYEQYF
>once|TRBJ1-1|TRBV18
CASSPGTHAGTEAFF
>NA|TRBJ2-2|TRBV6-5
CASSYSGAANTGELFF